A single sample gave rise to the 27 T cell receptor beta chains below, sequenced in a study of early T cells in non-severe SARS-CoV-2 infection. One entry per CDR3 protein results from TCRdb running MiXCR on the 5' RACE reads. The sample lists under 80,000 distinct CDR3 sequences; 11% were seen once. The specimen sequenced was whole blood. These receptors came from an adult who was a healthcare worker with PCR-confirmed SARS-CoV-2 infection or an uninfected control (not recorded which).

The V gene is TRBV11-3, the J gene TRBJ1-4; a possible D gene is TRBD1 (5 bases). Germline-derived CDR1 and CDR2 are SGHNT and YENEEA. V was shortened by 4 bases and J by 3 bases, with 12 bases between the two germline ends. The CDR3 length is 15 residues. The CDR3 reads CASSSIRDPNEKLFF. The CDR3, as DNA: TGTGCCAGCAGCTCAATCAGGGACCCTAATGAAAAACTGTTTTTT.

The chain employs TRBV6-5 and TRBJ2-5; 7 nucleotides agree with TRBD2. CDR3 length: 15 residues. The germline gives CDR1 MNHEY, CDR2 SVGAGI. This CDR3 is CVVAEGGGVKETQYF. The DNA for the CDR3 is TGTGTCGTAGCCGAGGGCGGGGGAGTAAAAGAGACCCAGTACTTC.

The chain links TRBV6-5 to TRBJ2-5; 13 nucleotides agree with TRBD2. The CDR3 is made up of 16 amino acids. Germline V CDR1 and CDR2: MNHEY, SVGAGI. V shed 0 bases, J shed 5 bases, and the junction held 3 bases outside the gene matches. For the CDR3, the DNA is TGTGCCAGCAGTTACTCGACTAGCGGGGGGATGGAGACCCAGTACTTC. This translates into CASSYSTSGGMETQYF.

In this sample, this clonotype turned up many times. The chain combines TRBV11-3 with TRBJ2-2; 7 bases map to TRBD2. Trimming at V came to 3 bases and at J to 5 bases, leaving 15 bases not matched to a gene. This CDR3 contains 18 residues. The germline CDR1 and CDR2 sequences are SGHNT and YENEEA. CDR3 region: CASSFYLLGGEGTGELFF. The CDR3 region has the DNA TGTGCCAGCAGCTTTTATCTTTTGGGAGGGGAAGGTACCGGGGAGCTGTTTTTT.

This clonotype appeared many times. The chain is built from TRBV6-2 or TRBV6-3 and TRBJ2-4; 9 nucleotides match TRBD1. CDR3 length equals 19 residues. CDR1 is MNHEY and CDR2 is SVGEGT in the germline V gene. V gave up 6 bases and J gave up 1 base; unmatched junction bases: 16. The CDR3 nucleotides are TGTGCCAGCAGGGAAGGGACAGGGATACTCTACCCCGCCAAAAACATTCAGTACTTC. The encoded protein is CASREGTGILYPAKNIQYF.

This clonotype was recorded at least ten times. V and J are TRBV24-1 and TRBJ2-1; D unclear. V lost 3 bases and J lost 9, with 14 bases in between. Germline-derived CDR1 and CDR2 are KGHDR and SFDVKD. This CDR3 contains 14 residues. The CDR3 reads CATSDARLRSEQFF. Written as DNA, the CDR3 is TGTGCCACCAGTGATGCCCGACTTCGGAGTGAGCAGTTCTTC.

The rearrangement links TRBV20-1 to TRBJ1-5, with 8 positions matching TRBD1. CDR1 and CDR2 (germline): DFQATT, SNEGSKA (reference sequence). Trimming removed 5 bases from V and 3 bases from J; junction bases left unmatched: 3. This CDR3 contains 13 residues. The chain's CDR3 is CSAQDRVNQPQHF. CDR3 coding DNA: TGCAGTGCTCAGGACAGGGTCAATCAGCCCCAGCATTTT.

This clonotype was recorded many times. The V call is TRBV9, the J call TRBJ1-5; D not certain. Germline V gives CDR1 SGDLS, CDR2 YYNGEE. V lost 0 bases and J 0 bases, leaving 7 bases between the germline ends. This CDR3 is built from 15 residues. The DNA of the CDR3 is TGTGCCAGCAGCGTAGGAGGTAATAGCAATCAGCCCCAGCATTTT. Its translation is CASSVGGNSNQPQHF.

This clonotype was recorded a few times. V and J are TRBV29-1 and TRBJ2-3; D gene unclear. There are 14 residues in the CDR3. Germline V gene data show CDR1 as SQVTM and CDR2 as ANQGSEA. The germline V and J ends were trimmed by 3 bases and 3 bases, with 13 bases remaining between them. The CDR3: CSVDSGLKTDTQYF. Here the CDR3 DNA reads TGCAGCGTTGACTCTGGGTTAAAAACAGATACGCAGTATTTT.

Notes on this clonotype: Given a much more abundant clone one base away, this may be a read error. The rearrangement uses TRBV27 and TRBJ2-1; a weak D match, TRBD1 (6 bases). Germline values: CDR1 MNHEY, CDR2 SMNVEV (reference sequence). This CDR3 has 14 residues. CDR3 loop: CASKQGSSHNEQFF. In DNA, the CDR3 is TGTGCCAGCAAGCAGGGGAGCTCCCACAATGAGCAGTTCTTC.

The rearrangement joins TRBV6-1 to TRBJ2-5; the D gene is possibly TRBD2 (6 bases). Germline-derived CDR1 and CDR2 are MNHNS and SASEGT. The V end lost 6 bases, the J end lost 9 bases, and 17 bases lay between the germline ends. There are 13 residues in the CDR3. The CDR3: CASSDQPGGAQYF. In nucleotides, the CDR3 is TGTGCCAGCAGCGACCAGCCCGGAGGGGCCCAGTACTTC.

This clonotype was observed many times. V is TRBV6-5 and J is TRBJ2-7; 11 bases map to TRBD1. CDR3 length: 14 amino acids. Unmatched junction bases numbered 4, after V lost 5 bases and J lost 4 bases. The germline V gene encodes CDR1 MNHEY and CDR2 SVGAGI. The CDR3 reads CASSVRDRGYEQYF. The CDR3 DNA is TGTGCCAGCAGTGTCCGGGACAGGGGGTACGAGCAGTACTTC.

This clonotype was detected ten times or more. The rearrangement joins TRBV5-1 to TRBJ2-7; 9 bases align to TRBD1. V trimming: 0 bases; J trimming: 4 bases; junction bases outside the gene matches: 5. The CDR3 has 15 amino acids. Germline CDR1 is SGHRS and CDR2 is YFSETQ. The chain's CDR3 is CASSLEPDRGYEQYF. The CDR3 DNA is TGCGCCAGCAGCTTGGAACCGGACAGGGGATACGAGCAGTACTTC.

This chain links TRBV27 with TRBJ2-5; D is uncertain. Germline V gene data show CDR1 as MNHEY and CDR2 as SMNVEV (reference sequence). This CDR3 is built from 13 residues. Trimming removed 2 bases at V and 0 bases at J, with 4 bases between. The CDR3 nucleotides read TGTGCCAGCAGTTTAAAGTACCAAGAGACCCAGTACTTC. This sequence encodes CASSLKYQETQYF.

In the case of this clonotype: Given a much more abundant clone one base away, this may be a read error. This chain connects TRBV20-1 to TRBJ1-1; D gene unclear. CDR1 and CDR2 (germline): DFQATT, SNEGSKA (reference sequence). CDR3 size: 13 residues. V shed 1 base and J shed 3 bases, with 9 bases lying between them. The DNA of the CDR3 is TGCAGTGCTAGAGTAGATAGTGACACTGAAGCTTTCTTT. Translated: CSARVDSDTEAFF.

This clonotype came up many times. The V call is TRBV4-2, the J call TRBJ2-3; a weak D match, TRBD2 (5 bases). Germline CDR1 is LGHNA and CDR2 is YNFKEQ. The V and J ends lost 4 bases and 2 bases respectively, with 10 bases between them. The CDR3 runs to 14 residues. The CDR3 sequence: CASSPTGYTDTQYF. DNA of the CDR3: TGTGCCAGCAGCCCCACGGGGTACACAGATACGCAGTATTTT.

This clonotype was found many times. The rearrangement joins TRBV19 to TRBJ2-1; 8 bases agree with TRBD2. The V gene end was trimmed by 5 bases and the J gene end by 4 bases; junction bases not matched to a gene: 4. The germline CDR1 and CDR2 sequences are LNHDA and SQIVND (reference sequence). The CDR3 extends over 14 amino acids. The CDR3 DNA reads TGTGCCAGTAGTCCGGTAGCGGGATACAATGAGCAGTTCTTC. Protein sequence: CASSPVAGYNEQFF.

The chain joins TRBV19 to TRBJ2-7; no clear D gene. V lost 7 bases and J lost 6, with 10 bases in between. CDR1 and CDR2 from the germline V gene are LNHDA and SQIVND (reference sequence). This CDR3 spans 11 amino acids. Here the CDR3 DNA reads TGTGCCAGTACCCAAGATGCCGAGCAGTACTTC. This translates into CASTQDAEQYF.

This clonotype was found many times. The chain couples TRBV5-5 to TRBJ2-7, with 7 nucleotides matching TRBD2. The CDR3 totals 16 residues. Germline V lookup: CDR1 SGHKS, CDR2 YYEKEE (reference sequence). V shed 1 base and J 0 bases; nucleotides not matched to a gene: 7. CDR3 amino acids: CASSLRVLAISYEQYF. The CDR3 bases are TGTGCCAGCAGCTTGAGGGTACTAGCGATCTCCTACGAGCAGTACTTC. The complete variable domain, with remaining parts taken from reference TRBV5-5 and TRBJ2-7, reads DAGVTQSPTHLIKTRGQQVTLRCSPISGHKSVSWYQQVLGQGPQFIFQYYEKEERGRGNFPDRFSARQFPNYSSELNVNALLLGDSALYLCASSLRVLAISYEQYFGPGTRLTVT.

V and J are TRBV6-9 and TRBJ2-5, with TRBD2 matching 9 bases. This CDR3 region has 15 residues. Looked up from germline, CDR1 is MNHGY and CDR2 is SVAAGI. Trimming at V came to 11 bases and at J to 5 bases, leaving 15 bases not matched to a gene. This CDR3 is CAYTRGRLAGETQYF. In DNA form, the CDR3 reads TGTGCCTATACACGGGGACGGCTAGCGGGGGAGACCCAGTACTTC.

CDR3 protein: CASTDSYNEQFF. CDR3 DNA sequence: TGCGCCAGCACGGACAGTTACAATGAGCAGTTCTTC. The rearrangement joins TRBV10-2 to TRBJ2-1, with D tentatively TRBD1 (6 bases). This CDR3 contains 12 residues. The germline V and J ends were trimmed by 7 bases and 4 bases, with 8 bases remaining between them. The germline CDR1 and CDR2 sequences are WSHSY and SAAADI.

This sequence joins TRBV12-3 or TRBV12-4 and TRBJ2-2; maybe TRBD1 (6 bases). Trimming left V 5 bases short and J 1 base short, with 17 bases between. The CDR3 has 17 residues. In DNA, the CDR3 is TGTGCCAGCAGTCTTACAGGGCGGGTCGAGAACACCGGGGAGCTGTTTTTT. Encoded protein: CASSLTGRVENTGELFF.

This clonotype was detected ten times or more. The rearrangement links TRBV10-3 to TRBJ2-3; no firm D call. This CDR3 is built from 16 residues. Trimming cost V 6 bases and J 0 bases, with 16 bases left between them. Germline values: CDR1 ENHRY, CDR2 SYGVKD. The CDR3 DNA reads as TGTGCCATCAGGGGGTCCGAAGGTTACAGCACAGATACGCAGTATTTT. This sequence encodes CAIRGSEGYSTDTQYF.

The J gene is TRBJ2-1, the V gene TRBV7-2; D gene ambiguous. The CDR3 is 15 amino acids. Looked up from germline, CDR1 is SGHTA and CDR2 is FQGNSA. V was pared by 5 bases and J by 0 bases, with 11 bases between. The CDR3 DNA is TGTGCCAGCAGCCGAAGGGCTAGCTCCTACAATGAGCAGTTCTTC. Its translation is CASSRRASSYNEQFF.

This clonotype was counted at least ten times. The chain recombines TRBV12-3 or TRBV12-4 with TRBJ1-5; D is perhaps TRBD1 (5 bases). Trimming cost V 1 base and J 4 bases, with 14 bases left between them. This CDR3 is 16 amino acids long. CDR3 in amino acids: CASSLDRDLLNQPQHF. The CDR3 DNA reads TGTGCCAGCAGTTTAGACCGGGACCTATTAAATCAGCCCCAGCATTTT.

This clonotype was observed at least ten times. The chain couples TRBV5-1 to TRBJ2-7, with a weak D call TRBD2 (5 bases). V shed 5 bases and J shed 5 bases, with 20 bases lying between them. This CDR3 has 15 residues. CDR1 and CDR2 from the germline V gene are SGHRS and YFSETQ. The CDR3 protein is CASRLVGVRSDEQYF. Written as DNA, the CDR3 is TGCGCCAGCAGGCTCGTCGGGGTTAGGTCGGACGAGCAGTACTTC.

The genes are TRBV19 and TRBJ2-1; the D call may be TRBD1 or TRBD2 (6 bases each). Germline loops: CDR1 LNHDA, CDR2 SQIVND (reference sequence). The CDR3 contains 15 residues. Trimming took 4 bases from V and 6 from J, leaving 16 bases between them. The CDR3, as DNA: TGTGCCAGTAGTAGAGGGGGAGGTACTCGCAATGAGCAGTTCTTC. Its protein is CASSRGGGTRNEQFF.